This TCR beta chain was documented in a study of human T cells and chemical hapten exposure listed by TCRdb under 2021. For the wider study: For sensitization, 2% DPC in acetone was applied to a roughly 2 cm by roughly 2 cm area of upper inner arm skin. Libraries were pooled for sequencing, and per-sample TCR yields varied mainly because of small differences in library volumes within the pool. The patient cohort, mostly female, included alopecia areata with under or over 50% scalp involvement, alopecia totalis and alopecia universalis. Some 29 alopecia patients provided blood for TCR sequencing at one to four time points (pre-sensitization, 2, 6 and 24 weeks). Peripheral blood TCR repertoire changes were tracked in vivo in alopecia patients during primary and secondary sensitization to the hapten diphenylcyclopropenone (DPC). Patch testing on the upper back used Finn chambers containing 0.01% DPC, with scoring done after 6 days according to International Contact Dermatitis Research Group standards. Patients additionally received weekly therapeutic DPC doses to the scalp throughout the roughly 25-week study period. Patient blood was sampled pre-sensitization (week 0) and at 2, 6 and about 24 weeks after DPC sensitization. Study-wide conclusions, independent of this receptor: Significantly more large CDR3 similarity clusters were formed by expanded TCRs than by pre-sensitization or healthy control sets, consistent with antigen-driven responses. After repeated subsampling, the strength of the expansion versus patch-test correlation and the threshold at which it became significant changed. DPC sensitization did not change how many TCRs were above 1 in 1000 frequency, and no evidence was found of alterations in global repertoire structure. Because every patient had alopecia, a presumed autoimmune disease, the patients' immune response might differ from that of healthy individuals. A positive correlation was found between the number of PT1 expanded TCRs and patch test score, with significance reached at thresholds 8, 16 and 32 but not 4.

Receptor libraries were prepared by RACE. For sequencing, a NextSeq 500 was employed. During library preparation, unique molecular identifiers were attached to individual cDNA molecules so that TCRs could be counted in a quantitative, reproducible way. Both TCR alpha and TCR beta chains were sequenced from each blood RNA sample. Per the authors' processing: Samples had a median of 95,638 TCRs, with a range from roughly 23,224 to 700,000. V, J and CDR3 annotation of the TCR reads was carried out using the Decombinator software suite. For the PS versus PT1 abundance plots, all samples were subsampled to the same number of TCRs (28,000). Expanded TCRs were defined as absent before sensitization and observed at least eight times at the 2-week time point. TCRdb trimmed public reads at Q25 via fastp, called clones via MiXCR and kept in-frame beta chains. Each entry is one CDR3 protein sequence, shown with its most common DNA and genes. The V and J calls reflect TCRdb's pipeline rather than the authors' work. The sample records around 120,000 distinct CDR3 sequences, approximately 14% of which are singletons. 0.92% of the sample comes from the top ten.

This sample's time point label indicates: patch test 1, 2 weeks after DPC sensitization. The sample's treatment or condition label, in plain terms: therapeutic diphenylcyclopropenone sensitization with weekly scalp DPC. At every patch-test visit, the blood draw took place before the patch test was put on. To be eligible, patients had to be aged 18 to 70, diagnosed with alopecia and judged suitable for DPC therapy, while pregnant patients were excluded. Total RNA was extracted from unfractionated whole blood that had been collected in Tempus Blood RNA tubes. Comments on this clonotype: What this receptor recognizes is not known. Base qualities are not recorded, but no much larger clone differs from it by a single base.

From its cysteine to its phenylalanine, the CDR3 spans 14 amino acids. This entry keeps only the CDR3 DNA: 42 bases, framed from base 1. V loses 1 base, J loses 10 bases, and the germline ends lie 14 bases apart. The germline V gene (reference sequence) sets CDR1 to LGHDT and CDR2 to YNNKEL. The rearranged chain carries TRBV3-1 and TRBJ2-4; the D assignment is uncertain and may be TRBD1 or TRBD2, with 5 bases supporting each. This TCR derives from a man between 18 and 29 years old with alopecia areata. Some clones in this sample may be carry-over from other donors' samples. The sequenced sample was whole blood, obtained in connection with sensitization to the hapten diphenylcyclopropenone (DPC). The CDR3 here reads CASSQGGESPIQYF. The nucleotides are TGTGCCAGCAGCCAAGGAGGGGAATCACCGATTCAGTACTTC.